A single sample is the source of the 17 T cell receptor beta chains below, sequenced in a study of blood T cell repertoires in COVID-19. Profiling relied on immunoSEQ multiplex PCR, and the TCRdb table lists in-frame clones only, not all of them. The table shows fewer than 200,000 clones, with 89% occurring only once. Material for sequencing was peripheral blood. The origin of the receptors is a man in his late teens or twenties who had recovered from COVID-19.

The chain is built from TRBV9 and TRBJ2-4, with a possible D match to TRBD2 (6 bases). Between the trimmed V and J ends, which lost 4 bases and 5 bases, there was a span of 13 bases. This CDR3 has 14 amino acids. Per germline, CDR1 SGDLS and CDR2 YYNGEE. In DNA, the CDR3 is TGTGCCAGCAGCCACCGGGACTTCCAAAACATTCAGTACTTC. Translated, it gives CASSHRDFQNIQYF.

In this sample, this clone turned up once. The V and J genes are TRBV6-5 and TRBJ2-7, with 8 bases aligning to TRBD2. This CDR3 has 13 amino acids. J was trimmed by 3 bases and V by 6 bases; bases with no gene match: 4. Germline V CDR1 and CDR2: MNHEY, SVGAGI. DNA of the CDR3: TGTGCCAGCAGGGCCGGGACTAGCTACGAGCAGTACTTC. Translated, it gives CASRAGTSYEQYF.

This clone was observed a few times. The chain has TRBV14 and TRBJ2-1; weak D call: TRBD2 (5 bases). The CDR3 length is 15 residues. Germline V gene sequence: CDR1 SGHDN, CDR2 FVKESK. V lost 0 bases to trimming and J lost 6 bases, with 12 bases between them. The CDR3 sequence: CASSQERGLSNEQFF. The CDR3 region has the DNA TGTGCCAGCAGCCAAGAACGGGGATTAAGCAATGAGCAGTTCTTC.

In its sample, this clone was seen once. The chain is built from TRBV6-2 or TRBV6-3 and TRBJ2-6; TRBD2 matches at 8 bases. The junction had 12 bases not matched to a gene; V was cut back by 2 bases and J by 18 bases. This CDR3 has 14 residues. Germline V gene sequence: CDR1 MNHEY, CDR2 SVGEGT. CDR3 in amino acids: CASSYGIRPSGPTF. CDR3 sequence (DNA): TGTGCCAGCAGTTACGGTATAAGGCCTAGCGGGCCGACTTTC.

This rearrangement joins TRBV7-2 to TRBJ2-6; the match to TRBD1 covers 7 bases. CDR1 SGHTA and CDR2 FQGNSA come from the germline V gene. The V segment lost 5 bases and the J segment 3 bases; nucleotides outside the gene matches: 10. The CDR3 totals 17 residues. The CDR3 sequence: CASSRQTGVGGANVLTF. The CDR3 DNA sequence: TGTGCCAGCAGCCGTCAAACAGGGGTCGGTGGGGCCAACGTCCTGACTTTC.

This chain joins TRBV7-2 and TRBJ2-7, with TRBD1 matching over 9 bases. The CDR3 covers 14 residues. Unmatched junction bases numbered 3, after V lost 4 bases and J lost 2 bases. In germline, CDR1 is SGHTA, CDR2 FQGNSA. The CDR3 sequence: CASSSGTGPYEQYF. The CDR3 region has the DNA TGTGCCAGCAGCTCCGGGACAGGGCCCTACGAGCAGTACTTC.

Here the CDR3 reads CASGRRGINQPQHF. CDR3 DNA sequence: TGTGCCAGCGGTCGCAGGGGGATCAATCAGCCCCAGCATTTT. The chain is built from TRBV6-5 and TRBJ1-5; the match to TRBD1 covers 7 bases. The J segment lost 3 bases and the V segment lost 8 bases, leaving 7 bases of the junction unmatched. The CDR3 loop spans 14 amino acids. CDR1 and CDR2 from the germline V gene are MNHEY and SVGAGI.

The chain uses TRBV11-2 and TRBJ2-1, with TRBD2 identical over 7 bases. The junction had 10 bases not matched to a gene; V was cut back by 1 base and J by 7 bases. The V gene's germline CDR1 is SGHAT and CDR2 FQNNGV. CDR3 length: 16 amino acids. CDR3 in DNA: TGTGCCAGCAGCTTAGCGGGAGGCCCCCAGTTAAATGAGCAGTTCTTC. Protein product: CASSLAGGPQLNEQFF.

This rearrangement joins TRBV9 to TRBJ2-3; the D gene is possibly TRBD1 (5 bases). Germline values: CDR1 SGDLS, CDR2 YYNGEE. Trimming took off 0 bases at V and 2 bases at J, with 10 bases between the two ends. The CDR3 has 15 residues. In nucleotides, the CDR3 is TGTGCCAGCAGCGTAGGGACACTCATCACAGATACGCAGTATTTT. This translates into CASSVGTLITDTQYF.

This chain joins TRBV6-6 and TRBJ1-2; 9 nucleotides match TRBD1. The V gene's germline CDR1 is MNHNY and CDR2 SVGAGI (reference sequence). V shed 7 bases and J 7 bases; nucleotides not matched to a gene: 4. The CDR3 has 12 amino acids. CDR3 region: CASTGQGGGYTF. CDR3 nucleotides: TGTGCCAGCACGGGACAGGGAGGTGGCTACACCTTC.

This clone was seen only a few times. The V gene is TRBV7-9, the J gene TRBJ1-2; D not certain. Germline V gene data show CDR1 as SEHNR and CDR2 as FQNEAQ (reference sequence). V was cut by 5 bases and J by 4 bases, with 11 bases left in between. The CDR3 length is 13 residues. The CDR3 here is CASSPFRGYGYTF. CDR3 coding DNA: TGTGCCAGCAGCCCCTTCCGGGGCTATGGCTACACCTTC.

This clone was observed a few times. The CDR3: CASSFRPGGPRGYTF. DNA for the CDR3: TGTGCCAGCAGCTTCCGTCCAGGGGGCCCGCGGGGCTACACCTTC. The chain couples TRBV5-8 to TRBJ1-2; TRBD1 aligns across 8 bases. The germline gives CDR1 SGHTS, CDR2 YDEGEE. The CDR3 extends over 15 amino acids. Losses at the gene ends were 2 bases for V and 8 bases for J; bases not matched to a gene: 11. Full variable domain (outside the CDR3, taken from reference TRBV5-8 and TRBJ1-2): EAGVTQSPTHLIKTRGQQATLRCSPISGHTSVYWYQQALGLGLQFLLWYDEGEERNRGNFPPRFSGRQFPNYSSELNVNALELEDSALYLCASSFRPGGPRGYTFGSGTRLTVV.

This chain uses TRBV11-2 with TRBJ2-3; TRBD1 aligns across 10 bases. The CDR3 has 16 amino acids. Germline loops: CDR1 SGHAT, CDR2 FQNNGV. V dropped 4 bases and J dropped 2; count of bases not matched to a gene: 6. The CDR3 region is CASSSRTGGFTDTQYF. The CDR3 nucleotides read TGTGCCAGCAGCTCGCGGACAGGGGGGTTCACAGATACGCAGTATTTT.

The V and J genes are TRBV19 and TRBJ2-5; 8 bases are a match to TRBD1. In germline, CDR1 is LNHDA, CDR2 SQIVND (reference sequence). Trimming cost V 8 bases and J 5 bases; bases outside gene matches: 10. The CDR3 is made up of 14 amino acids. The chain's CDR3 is CASLRRQGRETQYF. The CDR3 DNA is TGTGCCAGTCTTAGGAGACAGGGGAGGGAGACCCAGTACTTC.

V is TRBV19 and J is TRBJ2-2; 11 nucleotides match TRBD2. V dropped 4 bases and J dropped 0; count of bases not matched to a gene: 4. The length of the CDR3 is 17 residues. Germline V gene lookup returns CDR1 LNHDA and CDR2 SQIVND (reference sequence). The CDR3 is CASSKLAGEANTGELFF. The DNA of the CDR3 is TGTGCCAGTAGTAAACTAGCGGGAGAAGCGAACACCGGGGAGCTGTTTTTT.

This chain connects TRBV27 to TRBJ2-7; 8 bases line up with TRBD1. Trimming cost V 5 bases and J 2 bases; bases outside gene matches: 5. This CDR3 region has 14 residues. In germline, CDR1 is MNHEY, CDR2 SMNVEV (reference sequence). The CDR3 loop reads CASSQQGVPYEQYF. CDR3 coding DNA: TGTGCCAGCAGTCAACAGGGGGTACCCTACGAGCAGTACTTC.

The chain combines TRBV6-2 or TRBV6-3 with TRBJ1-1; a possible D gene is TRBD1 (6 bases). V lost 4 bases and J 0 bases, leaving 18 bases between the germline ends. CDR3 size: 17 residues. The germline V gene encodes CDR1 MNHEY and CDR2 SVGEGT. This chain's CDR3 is CASSSTANRVVNTEAFF. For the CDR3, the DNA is TGTGCCAGCAGTTCCACAGCCAACAGGGTCGTGAACACTGAAGCTTTCTTT.